These T cell receptor beta chains were read from a single sample in a study of CD8 T cells in ankylosing spondylitis. In TCRdb, the 5' RACE reads were re-called with MiXCR into one record per CDR3 protein. The sample yields fewer than 250,000 distinct CDR3 sequences, roughly a tenth seen once. The sample was blood, either unsorted or a sorted T cell fraction (not recorded which). Receptors were obtained from a male donor with ankylosing spondylitis or in good health (not recorded which). The CDR3 runs from the conserved cysteine through the conserved F or W. Fields, in order: clone size, V gene, D gene, J gene, CDR3 protein, CDR3 DNA. The D gene is left open where the match is weak. The size entry is marked missing in some rows and otherwise reads once, few, many or a size class.

clone_size: many; v_call: TRBV13; d_call: NA; j_call: TRBJ2-1; cdr3_aa: CASSRPGTVSYNEQFF; cdr3_nt: TGTGCCAGCAGCCGACCCGGGACCGTCTCCTACAATGAGCAGTTCTTC
clone_size: many; v_call: TRBV7-9; d_call: NA; j_call: TRBJ1-1; cdr3_aa: CASSFGGGSRNTEAFF; cdr3_nt: TGTGCCAGCAGCTTCGGGGGGGGGAGTAGGAACACTGAAGCTTTCTTT
clone_size: many; v_call: TRBV20-1; d_call: NA; j_call: TRBJ2-2; cdr3_aa: CSASCRNTGELFF; cdr3_nt: TGCAGTGCTTCCTGCAGAAACACCGGGGAGCTGTTTTTT
clone_size: many; v_call: TRBV5-1; d_call: NA; j_call: TRBJ2-5; cdr3_aa: CASSQLGGETQYF; cdr3_nt: TGCGCCAGCAGTCAACTCGGGGGAGAGACCCAGTACTTC
clone_size: many; v_call: TRBV11-2; d_call: TRBD2; j_call: TRBJ2-7; cdr3_aa: CASSLETSEYYEQYF; cdr3_nt: TGTGCCAGCAGCTTAGAAACTAGCGAGTACTACGAGCAGTACTTC
clone_size: NA; v_call: TRBV16; d_call: TRBD1; j_call: TRBJ1-1; cdr3_aa: CASSPSTGANTEAFF; cdr3_nt: TGTGCCAGCAGCCCGTCGACAGGGGCGAACACTGAAGCTTTCTTT
clone_size: many; v_call: TRBV7-2; d_call: NA; j_call: TRBJ1-2; cdr3_aa: CASSSQVFYGYTF; cdr3_nt: TGTGCCAGCAGCTCACAGGTGTTCTATGGCTACACCTTC
clone_size: many; v_call: TRBV2; d_call: NA; j_call: TRBJ2-7; cdr3_aa: CASSDQGRSYEQYF; cdr3_nt: TGTGCCAGCAGTGATCAGGGACGGTCCTACGAGCAGTACTTC
clone_size: many; v_call: TRBV5-1; d_call: NA; j_call: TRBJ2-5; cdr3_aa: CASSRRLQETQYF; cdr3_nt: TGCGCCAGCAGCCGGCGGCTCCAAGAGACCCAGTACTTC
clone_size: many; v_call: TRBV2; d_call: TRBD2; j_call: TRBJ2-7; cdr3_aa: CASSPRVSGSGEQYF; cdr3_nt: TGTGCCAGCAGCCCCAGGGTGAGCGGGAGTGGGGAGCAGTACTTC
clone_size: many; v_call: TRBV28; d_call: NA; j_call: TRBJ1-6; cdr3_aa: CASRPGAFRDSPLHF; cdr3_nt: TGTGCCAGTAGACCGGGGGCCTTTCGGGATTCACCCCTCCACTTT
clone_size: many; v_call: TRBV11-2; d_call: NA; j_call: TRBJ2-5; cdr3_aa: CASSQVADGYMGETQYF; cdr3_nt: TGTGCCAGCAGCCAAGTCGCAGACGGGTACATGGGGGAGACCCAGTACTTC
clone_size: many; v_call: TRBV7-2; d_call: TRBD2; j_call: TRBJ2-3; cdr3_aa: CASSRYQTSSTDTQYF; cdr3_nt: TGTGCCAGCAGCCGGTACCAGACTAGCAGCACAGATACGCAGTATTTT
clone_size: many; v_call: TRBV10-3; d_call: TRBD2; j_call: TRBJ2-3; cdr3_aa: CAIRGLAGTDTQYF; cdr3_nt: TGTGCCATCAGAGGACTAGCGGGCACAGATACGCAGTATTTT
clone_size: many; v_call: TRBV4-1; d_call: TRBD2; j_call: TRBJ2-1; cdr3_aa: CASSPRTSAAYEQFF; cdr3_nt: TGCGCCAGCAGCCCTAGGACTAGCGCTGCCTATGAGCAGTTCTTC
clone_size: few; v_call: TRBV2; d_call: TRBD1; j_call: TRBJ1-1; cdr3_aa: CASRLEGETGVEAFF; cdr3_nt: TGTGCCAGCAGGCTAGAGGGGGAGACAGGGGTCGAAGCTTTCTTT
clone_size: NA; v_call: TRBV11-2; d_call: TRBD2; j_call: TRBJ2-4; cdr3_aa: CASSAGGAEFVAKNIQYF; cdr3_nt: TGTGCCAGCAGCGCCGGGGGGGCCGAGTTCGTAGCCAAAAACATTCAGTACTTC
clone_size: NA; v_call: TRBV20-1; d_call: TRBD2; j_call: TRBJ2-3; cdr3_aa: CSARSIAGGRDTQYF; cdr3_nt: TGCAGTGCTAGATCCATAGCGGGAGGAAGGGATACGCAGTATTTT
clone_size: many; v_call: TRBV29-1; d_call: TRBD1; j_call: TRBJ2-7; cdr3_aa: CSAYRGSGEQYF; cdr3_nt: TGCAGCGCATACAGGGGTTCGGGCGAGCAGTACTTC
clone_size: NA; v_call: TRBV5-6; d_call: TRBD1; j_call: TRBJ1-2; cdr3_aa: CASSPGQGWFGYTF; cdr3_nt: TGTGCCAGCAGCCCGGGACAGGGTTGGTTTGGCTACACCTTC
clone_size: many; v_call: TRBV20-1; d_call: TRBD1; j_call: TRBJ1-2; cdr3_aa: CSAWDSRTYGYTF; cdr3_nt: TGCAGTGCGTGGGACAGTAGAACTTATGGCTACACCTTC
clone_size: many; v_call: TRBV5-1; d_call: NA; j_call: TRBJ2-5; cdr3_aa: CASTPTGMEQETQYF; cdr3_nt: TGCGCCAGCACGCCAACGGGCATGGAGCAAGAGACCCAGTACTTC
clone_size: few; v_call: TRBV10-3; d_call: NA; j_call: TRBJ1-1; cdr3_aa: CAISEPGTANTEAFF; cdr3_nt: TGTGCCATCAGTGAACCGGGGACGGCGAACACTGAAGCTTTCTTT
clone_size: many; v_call: TRBV15; d_call: NA; j_call: TRBJ1-2; cdr3_aa: CATSRDPTGNVGYGYTF; cdr3_nt: TGTGCCACCAGCAGAGATCCCACAGGGAATGTTGGCTATGGCTACACCTTC
clone_size: NA; v_call: TRBV5-4; d_call: NA; j_call: TRBJ1-2; cdr3_aa: CASSLGDGDCGYTF; cdr3_nt: TGTGCCAGCAGCTTGGGGGATGGGGACTGTGGCTACACCTTC
clone_size: many; v_call: TRBV12-3/TRBV12-4; d_call: TRBD2; j_call: TRBJ2-7; cdr3_aa: CASSPQPGLAVYEQYF; cdr3_nt: TGTGCCAGCAGTCCCCAACCAGGACTAGCGGTATACGAGCAGTACTTC
clone_size: many; v_call: TRBV24-1; d_call: TRBD1; j_call: TRBJ2-1; cdr3_aa: CATSDGQGAYNEQFF; cdr3_nt: TGTGCCACCAGTGATGGGCAGGGGGCCTACAATGAGCAGTTCTTC
clone_size: many; v_call: TRBV20-1; d_call: NA; j_call: TRBJ2-1; cdr3_aa: CSARDPSTKNNEQFF; cdr3_nt: TGCAGTGCTAGAGATCCATCTACCAAAAACAATGAGCAGTTCTTC
clone_size: many; v_call: TRBV25-1; d_call: NA; j_call: TRBJ1-6; cdr3_aa: CASSTIGRPLHF; cdr3_nt: TGTGCCAGCAGTACTATTGGGAGACCCCTCCACTTT
clone_size: many; v_call: TRBV5-1; d_call: TRBD2; j_call: TRBJ2-3; cdr3_aa: CASTGLDSFTDTQYF; cdr3_nt: TGCGCCAGCACCGGACTAGACTCTTTCACAGATACGCAGTATTTT
clone_size: NA; v_call: TRBV25-1; d_call: NA; j_call: TRBJ2-1; cdr3_aa: CASSLRQGNEQFF; cdr3_nt: TGTGCCAGCAGTCTCCGCCAGGGAAATGAGCAGTTCTTC
clone_size: many; v_call: TRBV10-1; d_call: NA; j_call: TRBJ2-2; cdr3_aa: CASSESTPGGVLTGELFF; cdr3_nt: TGCGCCAGCAGTGAGTCGACTCCCGGCGGGGTTCTGACCGGGGAGCTGTTTTTT
clone_size: few; v_call: TRBV27; d_call: NA; j_call: TRBJ1-1; cdr3_aa: CASSLWGGTTEAFF; cdr3_nt: TGTGCCAGCAGTTTATGGGGGGGGACCACTGAAGCTTTCTTT
clone_size: NA; v_call: TRBV30; d_call: TRBD2; j_call: TRBJ2-1; cdr3_aa: CAWRTSGAYNEHFF; cdr3_nt: TGTGCCTGGCGGACTAGCGGGGCTTACAATGAGCATTTCTTC
clone_size: NA; v_call: TRBV5-1; d_call: NA; j_call: TRBJ2-7; cdr3_aa: CASSSDHPSYEQYF; cdr3_nt: TGCGCCAGCAGCTCGGACCACCCTTCCTACGAGCAGTACTTC
clone_size: few; v_call: TRBV27; d_call: TRBD2; j_call: TRBJ2-3; cdr3_aa: CASSFRGTSGLRYTQYF; cdr3_nt: TGTGCCAGCAGTTTTAGGGGGACTAGCGGGCTCCGATATACGCAGTATTTT
clone_size: many; v_call: TRBV19; d_call: NA; j_call: TRBJ2-1; cdr3_aa: CASSTDHNEQFF; cdr3_nt: TGTGCCAGTAGTACGGATCACAATGAGCAGTTCTTC
clone_size: many; v_call: TRBV2; d_call: TRBD1; j_call: TRBJ2-2; cdr3_aa: CASSLGGQGVGELFF; cdr3_nt: TGTGCCAGCAGTCTTGGGGGACAGGGTGTCGGGGAGCTGTTTTTT
clone_size: few; v_call: TRBV27; d_call: NA; j_call: TRBJ2-5; cdr3_aa: CASSMTPYGETQYF; cdr3_nt: TGTGCCAGCAGTATGACACCCTACGGGGAGACCCAGTACTTC
clone_size: many; v_call: TRBV9; d_call: TRBD2; j_call: TRBJ2-3; cdr3_aa: CASSVVAGGTDTQYF; cdr3_nt: TGTGCCAGCAGCGTAGTAGCGGGGGGCACAGATACGCAGTATTTT
clone_size: few; v_call: TRBV7-9; d_call: TRBD1; j_call: TRBJ2-5; cdr3_aa: CASTFGQAKQETQYF; cdr3_nt: TGTGCCAGCACCTTCGGACAGGCTAAACAAGAGACCCAGTACTTC
clone_size: many; v_call: TRBV29-1; d_call: NA; j_call: TRBJ2-3; cdr3_aa: CSLDVLEDTQYF; cdr3_nt: TGCAGCCTCGACGTTCTGGAGGATACGCAGTATTTT
clone_size: few; v_call: TRBV5-1; d_call: NA; j_call: TRBJ1-5; cdr3_aa: CASSVDGPNQPQHF; cdr3_nt: TGCGCCAGCAGCGTGGACGGCCCCAATCAGCCCCAGCATTTT
clone_size: many; v_call: TRBV13; d_call: TRBD2; j_call: TRBJ2-1; cdr3_aa: CASSSRLAGGTYNEQFF; cdr3_nt: TGTGCCAGCAGCTCAAGACTAGCGGGGGGAACCTACAATGAGCAGTTCTTC
clone_size: NA; v_call: TRBV4-1; d_call: NA; j_call: TRBJ2-5; cdr3_aa: CASSQGQSQETQYF; cdr3_nt: TGCGCCAGCAGCCAAGGGCAGAGCCAAGAGACCCAGTACTTC
clone_size: many; v_call: TRBV20-1; d_call: TRBD2; j_call: TRBJ2-2; cdr3_aa: CSAQTSEESHTGELFF; cdr3_nt: TGCAGTGCCCAGACTAGCGAGGAATCCCACACCGGGGAGCTGTTTTTT
clone_size: many; v_call: TRBV19; d_call: TRBD1; j_call: TRBJ1-1; cdr3_aa: CASRWTGDPTEAFF; cdr3_nt: TGTGCCAGTAGATGGACAGGGGACCCCACTGAAGCTTTCTTT
clone_size: many; v_call: TRBV6-5; d_call: TRBD2; j_call: TRBJ2-6; cdr3_aa: CASSYGRDFSGANVLTF; cdr3_nt: TGTGCCAGCAGTTATGGGAGGGACTTCTCTGGGGCCAACGTCCTGACTTTC
clone_size: many; v_call: TRBV5-1; d_call: NA; j_call: TRBJ2-7; cdr3_aa: CASSSQGTGSYEQYF; cdr3_nt: TGCGCCAGCAGCTCACAGGGCACTGGGTCCTACGAGCAGTACTTC
clone_size: NA; v_call: TRBV4-2; d_call: TRBD2; j_call: TRBJ2-7; cdr3_aa: CASARERETLDEQYF; cdr3_nt: TGTGCCAGCGCCCGTGAGCGGGAGACGTTGGACGAGCAGTACTTC
clone_size: many; v_call: TRBV12-3/TRBV12-4; d_call: NA; j_call: TRBJ2-7; cdr3_aa: CASSLGGIYEQYF; cdr3_nt: TGTGCCAGCAGTTTGGGGGGAATCTACGAGCAGTACTTC
clone_size: many; v_call: TRBV6-1; d_call: TRBD2; j_call: TRBJ2-5; cdr3_aa: CASTPQRGARETQYF; cdr3_nt: TGTGCCAGCACCCCCCAGCGGGGGGCCCGGGAGACCCAGTACTTC
clone_size: many; v_call: TRBV5-1; d_call: NA; j_call: TRBJ1-1; cdr3_aa: CASSLVPGGNTEAFF; cdr3_nt: TGCGCCAGCAGCTTGGTGCCGGGCGGGAACACTGAAGCTTTCTTT